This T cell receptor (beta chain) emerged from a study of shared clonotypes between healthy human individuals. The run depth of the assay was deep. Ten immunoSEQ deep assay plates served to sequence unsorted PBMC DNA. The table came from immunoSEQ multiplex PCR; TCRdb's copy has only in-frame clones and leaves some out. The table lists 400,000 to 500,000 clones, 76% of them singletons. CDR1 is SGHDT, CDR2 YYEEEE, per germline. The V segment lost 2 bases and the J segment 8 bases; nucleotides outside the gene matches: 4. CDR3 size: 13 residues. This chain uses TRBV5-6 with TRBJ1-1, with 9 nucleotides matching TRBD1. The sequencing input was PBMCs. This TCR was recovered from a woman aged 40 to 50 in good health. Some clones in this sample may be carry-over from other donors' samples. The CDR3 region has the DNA TGTGCCAGCAGCTTACAGGGGGCGCGGGAAGCTTTCTTT. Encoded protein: CASSLQGAREAFF.